The text below deals with one T cell receptor beta chain. Repertoires were generated with immunoSEQ multiplex PCR, while TCRdb's copy carries only in-frame clones and drops some. The sample lists roughly 350,000 clones; about nine tenths were seen once. The CDR3 spans 16 residues. CDR1 and CDR2 from the germline V gene are LGHDT and YNNKEL (reference sequence). The germline V and J ends were trimmed by 0 bases and 6 bases, with 12 bases remaining between them. This entry comes from a study of blood T cell repertoires in COVID-19. This rearrangement joins TRBV3-1 (or the pseudogene TRBV3-2) to TRBJ1-6, with unresolved D. This TCR derives from a woman in her 70s with COVID-19, enrolled during active disease. Sequencing was performed on peripheral blood. CDR3 sequence reads: CASSQDLGGSNSPLHF. The CDR3 DNA follows: TGTGCCAGCAGCCAAGATCTGGGAGGTTCTAATTCACCCCTCCACTTT.